This T cell receptor beta chain was profiled in a study of blood T cell repertoires in COVID-19. The J segment lost 2 bases and the V segment lost 0 bases, leaving 9 bases of the junction unmatched. The germline V gene has CDR1 SGDLS and CDR2 YYNGEE. CDR3 length equals 17 residues. The protocol was immunoSEQ multiplex PCR, while the TCRdb copy is restricted to in-frame clones and leaves out a portion. The table lists 130,000 to 150,000 clones, 84% of them singletons. Sequenced: peripheral blood. The TCR originated in a human donor in a cohort sampled during active COVID-19. The chain has TRBV9 and TRBJ2-3, with 7 positions matching TRBD2. This chain's CDR3 is CASSVDSLAAYTDTQYF. The CDR3, as DNA: TGTGCCAGCAGCGTAGACTCCCTAGCGGCCTACACAGATACGCAGTATTTT.